The entry below gives a single T cell receptor beta chain sequence along with its context. Its target is not known. Looked up from germline, CDR1 is DFQATT and CDR2 is SNEGSKA (reference sequence). The CDR3 loop spans 14 amino acids. V dropped 0 bases and J dropped 6 bases, with 12 bases sitting between them. A modified ARM-PCR protocol with three rounds of nested PCR amplified TCRbeta. One entry per CDR3 protein, called by TCRdb with MiXCR from the multiplex PCR reads. The repertoire consists of approximately 110,000 distinct CDR3 sequences, with roughly two thirds occurring once and the leading ten covering around 19%. This specimen comes from a study of tumor and adjacent non-tumor tissue in lung cancer. The wider study: There were some 11 adenocarcinoma, 2 squamous cell carcinoma and 1 small cell lung cancer cases. Each sample yielded 3.9 million or so productive TCRbeta reads on average. Overall study findings and caveats: In normal lung, the top 100 clones were significantly more dominant than in tumor.

The template was RNA from unsorted bulk tissue. Distant lung tissue was collected more than 3 cm away from the tumor edge. Chemotherapy-naive patients with new lung cancer underwent thoracic surgery in China, August–late 2014. The sequencing input was distant non-tumor lung tissue. This chain uses TRBV20-1 with TRBJ2-1, with D perhaps matching TRBD2 (6 bases). The clonotype originates from a man aged 55-75 years with non-small cell lung cancer. This chain's CDR3 is CSARELAGANEQFF. DNA of the CDR3: TGCAGTGCTAGAGAACTAGCTGGGGCCAATGAGCAGTTCTTC.